The 4 T cell receptor beta chains reported below all come from one sample, sequenced in a study of blood T cell repertoires in COVID-19. Libraries were prepared by immunoSEQ multiplex PCR; TCRdb keeps only in-frame clonotypes and omits some of them. The profile covers over 45,000 clones, with about 78% appearing a single time and 22% taken by the ten largest. Sequences were obtained from peripheral blood. The receptors were gathered from a man aged 45-65 years with active or convalescent COVID-19.

This clone was observed once. V and J are TRBV11-3 and TRBJ1-1; unclear D gene. Germline-derived CDR1 and CDR2 are SGHNT and YENEEA. The V end was cut by 7 bases, the J end by 0 bases, with 6 bases between. This CDR3 has 12 amino acids. The CDR3 sequence: CASTTLNTEAFF. In DNA, the CDR3 is TGTGCCAGCACTACCCTGAACACTGAAGCTTTCTTT.

This chain links TRBV21-1 with TRBJ2-1; TRBD2 was called by the table and not checked on the DNA. TRBV21-1 is designated a pseudogene. The CDR3 sequence is 15 residues long. The CDR3 spells CASSKDPGTSGELVF. CDR3 nucleotide sequence: TGTGCCAGCAGCAAAGATCCCGGGACTAGCGGGGAATTAGTCTTC.

The rearrangement links TRBV29-1 to TRBJ2-1; D is perhaps TRBD2 (5 bases). V shed 8 bases and J shed 0 bases, with 8 bases lying between them. Per the germline V gene, CDR1 is SQVTM and CDR2 is ANQGSEA. This CDR3 region has 12 residues. The CDR3 here is CSSGSSYNEQFF. The CDR3 bases are TGCAGCTCTGGGAGCTCCTACAATGAGCAGTTCTTC.

The sample holds a few counts of this clone. The CDR3 region has the DNA TGTGCCAGCAGCTTTAGCGGGGGACTCTACAATGAGCAGTTCTTC. Translation gives CASSFSGGLYNEQFF. The rearrangement uses TRBV7-3 and TRBJ2-1, with 9 bases that match TRBD2. CDR1 and CDR2 (germline): SGHTA, FQGTGA. Trimming at V came to 3 bases and at J to 3 bases, leaving 3 bases not matched to a gene. This CDR3 is 15 amino acids long.